This TCR beta chain is from a study of human T cells and chemical hapten exposure. Described time point: pre-sensitization, week 0. The treatment here: therapeutic diphenylcyclopropenone sensitization with weekly scalp DPC. Before extraction, the whole blood was not fractionated, and total RNA was taken from it. MiXCR, applied by TCRdb to the RACE reads, yields one record per CDR3 protein. Among tens of thousands of distinct CDR3 sequences listed, roughly 12% were seen once. The trim removed 8 bases at V and 6 bases at J, leaving 8 bases unmatched. The CDR3 sequence is 13 residues long. Germline V lookup: CDR1 SNHLY, CDR2 FYNNEI. This clonotype is termed medium-sized (0.01 to 0.1%).

The sample in question was whole blood, obtained in connection with sensitization to the hapten diphenylcyclopropenone (DPC). The gene calls are TRBV2 and TRBJ2-7; 9 nucleotides match TRBD1. This sequence was found in a woman aged 40-49 years with alopecia areata. Some clones in this sample may be carry-over from other donors' samples. DNA for the CDR3: TGTGCCAGCGGGACAGGGCTCGTCGGCGAGCAGTACTTC. Its translation: CASGTGLVGEQYF.